This entry lists 14 T cell receptor beta chains sequenced from one sample in a study of T-cell reconstitution after alpha-beta-depleted transplantation in children. Unique molecular identifiers were used to barcode this TCRbeta library. MiXCR, run by TCRdb on the PCR reads, gives a single entry per CDR3 protein. The sample consists of about 830,000 distinct CDR3 sequences, roughly 15% of them appearing once. The source was PBMCs, mostly from graft donor cells, collected 360 days after TCRalphabeta/CD19-depleted stem cell transplant. The receptor source for this set is a male patient aged 10-17 years who had a stem cell transplant for acute lymphoblastic leukemia, so the T cells may come from the graft donor.

V and J are TRBV12-3 or TRBV12-4 and TRBJ2-6, with D possibly TRBD2 on 6 matching bases. V was cut by 1 base and J by 5 bases, with 9 bases left in between. The CDR3 length is 15 residues. The CDR3 nucleotides are TGTGCCAGCAGTTTAGTGCGGGACTGGGCCAACGTCCTGACTTTC. Translating it yields CASSLVRDWANVLTF.

The rearrangement uses TRBV27 and TRBJ2-7; D unclear. The V end lost 1 base, the J end lost 3 bases, and 13 bases lay between the germline ends. The CDR3 has 15 residues. In germline, CDR1 is MNHEY, CDR2 SMNVEV (reference sequence). CDR3 sequence (DNA): TGTGCCAGCAGTTTATGGGGTGACTCCTTCTACGAGCAGTACTTC. It specifies CASSLWGDSFYEQYF.

This clonotype was counted a few times. The rearrangement joins TRBV5-1 to TRBJ2-2; possible D gene TRBD2, 5 bases. Trimming left V 1 base short and J 4 bases short, with 11 bases between. The CDR3 spans 15 residues. Germline V gene data show CDR1 as SGHRS and CDR2 as YFSETQ. The CDR3 bases are TGCGCCAGCAGCTTGACGGACTCCCGCACCGGGGAGCTGTTTTTT. Translating it yields CASSLTDSRTGELFF.

This clonotype showed up just a few times. The chain joins TRBV21-1 to TRBJ1-2; TRBD1, as called in the table, went unchecked against the DNA. TRBV21-1 is a known pseudogene. The CDR3 length is 15 residues. As DNA, the CDR3 is TGTGCCAGCCGCACACCGGCCGAGGGGGACTATGGCTACACCTTC. It is translated as CASRTPAEGDYGYTF.

In this sample, this clonotype turned up a few times. At one boundary the junction diverges from the germline segment, which might be a read error. J is TRBJ2-1 and V is TRBV27, with 8 bases fitting TRBD2. CDR1 is MNHEY, CDR2 SMNVEV, per germline (reference sequence). The CDR3 sequence is 15 residues long. This CDR3 reads CASSWRTSSYNEQFF. In nucleotides, the CDR3 is TGTGCCAGCAGTTGGCGGACTAGCTCCTACAATGAGCAATTCTTC.

There are many counts of this clonotype. The rearrangement links TRBV15 to TRBJ2-5; 7 bases agree with TRBD1. In germline, CDR1 is LNHNV, CDR2 YYDKDF (reference sequence). The length of the CDR3 is 13 residues. The J segment lost 9 bases and the V segment lost 0 bases, leaving 4 bases of the junction unmatched. CDR3 in amino acids: CATSRDLGGPQYF. CDR3 DNA: TGTGCCACCAGCAGAGATTTAGGGGGCCCCCAGTACTTC.

This rearrangement joins TRBV5-1 to TRBJ1-1, with TRBD1 as a possible D gene (5 bases). Germline V lookup: CDR1 SGHRS, CDR2 YFSETQ. V shed 5 bases and J shed 5 bases, with 10 bases lying between them. The CDR3 is 12 residues long. CDR3 nucleotide sequence: TGCGCCAGCAGGATGGGGGGGACTGAAGCTTTCTTT. This sequence encodes CASRMGGTEAFF.

This chain uses TRBV27 with TRBJ2-7; D could derive from TRBD1 or TRBD2 (5 bases each). The V gene lost 1 base and the J gene lost 1 base, with 17 bases spanning the gap. The germline gives CDR1 MNHEY, CDR2 SMNVEV (reference sequence). The length of the CDR3 is 17 residues. DNA of the CDR3: TGTGCCAGCAGTTTATTCGTAGGGAGCCAGGGTTCCTACGAGCAGTACTTC. Translation gives CASSLFVGSQGSYEQYF.

Many counts were recorded for this clonotype. The V call is TRBV19, the J call TRBJ2-3, with D hard to call. This CDR3 has 14 amino acids. The V gene's germline CDR1 is LNHDA and CDR2 SQIVND (reference sequence). V was cut by 5 bases and J by 1 base, with 10 bases left in between. The CDR3 DNA sequence: TGTGCCAGTAGTGCTACGGAAGGCACAGATACGCAGTATTTT. Its translation is CASSATEGTDTQYF. Full variable domain (missing parts from reference TRBV19 and TRBJ2-3): DGGITQSPKYLFRKEGQNVTLSCEQNLNHDAMYWYRQDPGQGLRLIYYSQIVNDFQKGDIAEGYSVSREKKESFPLTVTSAQKNPTAFYLCASSATEGTDTQYFGPGTRLTVL.

This clonotype was recorded a few times. The chain combines TRBV5-1 with TRBJ1-3, with 11 bases lining up with TRBD1. The CDR3 is 16 amino acids. Germline-derived CDR1 and CDR2 are SGHRS and YFSETQ. Trimming at V came to 3 bases and at J to 8 bases, leaving 10 bases not matched to a gene. The CDR3 DNA is TGCGCCAGCAGCTCGCGAGGACAGGGGGCATGGGACACCATATATTTT. This codes for CASSSRGQGAWDTIYF.

This clonotype appeared a few times. V usage is TRBV5-1 and J usage is TRBJ1-2, with 10 nucleotides matching TRBD1. J gave up 7 bases and V 3 bases, and 9 bases lay outside the gene matches. There are 15 residues in the CDR3. Germline-derived CDR1 and CDR2 are SGHRS and YFSETQ. The CDR3 DNA reads as TGCGCCAGCAGCTCCCTGACAGGGGGCGAACTTGGCTACACCTTC. It translates to CASSSLTGGELGYTF.

This chain's CDR3 is CASSTPSASYNEQFF. In nucleotides, the CDR3 is TGCGCCAGCAGCACTCCTAGTGCATCTTACAATGAGCAGTTCTTC. The rearrangement uses TRBV5-1 and TRBJ2-1; D remains ambiguous. This CDR3 has 15 amino acids. V dropped 4 bases and J dropped 4 bases, with 15 bases sitting between them. Per the germline V gene, CDR1 is SGHRS and CDR2 is YFSETQ.

The table lists this clonotype with a few counts. The rearrangement links TRBV29-1 to TRBJ1-4; D is uncertain. Germline V gives CDR1 SQVTM, CDR2 ANQGSEA. The CDR3 sequence is 13 residues long. Trimming cost V 5 bases and J 4 bases, with 11 bases left between them. CDR3 DNA: TGCAGCGTTCGAGCTTCCTATAATGAAAAACTGTTTTTT. Translated: CSVRASYNEKLFF. The full variable domain, rest sourced from reference TRBV29-1 and TRBJ1-4, is SAVISQKPSRDICQRGTSLTIQCQVDSQVTMMFWYRQQPGQSLTLIATANQGSEATYESGFVIDKFPISRPNLTFSTLTVSNMSPEDSSIYLCSVRASYNEKLFFGSGTQLSVL.

This chain connects TRBV5-1 to TRBJ2-2, with D possibly TRBD2 on 5 matching bases. The V end was cut by 4 bases, the J end by 4 bases, with 14 bases between. The CDR3 is 15 residues long. Germline V gene sequence: CDR1 SGHRS, CDR2 YFSETQ. The DNA of the CDR3 is TGCGCCAGCAGCGGGAAGGACTCCGTCACCGGGGAGCTGTTTTTT. The encoded protein is CASSGKDSVTGELFF.